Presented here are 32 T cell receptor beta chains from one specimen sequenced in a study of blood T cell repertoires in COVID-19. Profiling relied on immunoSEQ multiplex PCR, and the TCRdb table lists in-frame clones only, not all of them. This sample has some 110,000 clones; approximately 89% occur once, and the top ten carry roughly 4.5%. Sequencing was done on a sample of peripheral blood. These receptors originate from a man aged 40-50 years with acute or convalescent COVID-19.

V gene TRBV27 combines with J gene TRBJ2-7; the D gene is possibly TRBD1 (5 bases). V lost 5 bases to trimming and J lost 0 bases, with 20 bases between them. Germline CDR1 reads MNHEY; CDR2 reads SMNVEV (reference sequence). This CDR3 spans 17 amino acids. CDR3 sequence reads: CASSPWGPDAASYEQYF. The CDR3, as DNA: TGTGCCAGCAGTCCGTGGGGCCCGGACGCCGCCTCCTACGAGCAGTACTTC.

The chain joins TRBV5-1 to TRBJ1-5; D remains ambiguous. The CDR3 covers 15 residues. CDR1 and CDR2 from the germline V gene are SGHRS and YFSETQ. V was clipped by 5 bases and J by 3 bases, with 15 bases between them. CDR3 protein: CASRRKERFNQPQHF. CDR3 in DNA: TGCGCCAGCAGAAGGAAGGAGAGGTTCAATCAGCCCCAGCATTTT.

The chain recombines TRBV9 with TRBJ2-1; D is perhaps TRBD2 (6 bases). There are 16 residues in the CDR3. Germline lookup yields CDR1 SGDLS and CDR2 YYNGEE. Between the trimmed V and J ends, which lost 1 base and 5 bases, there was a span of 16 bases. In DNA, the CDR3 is TGTGCCAGCAGCGTATCGGGGGTGGGGTCTCACAATGAGCAGTTCTTC. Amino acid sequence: CASSVSGVGSHNEQFF.

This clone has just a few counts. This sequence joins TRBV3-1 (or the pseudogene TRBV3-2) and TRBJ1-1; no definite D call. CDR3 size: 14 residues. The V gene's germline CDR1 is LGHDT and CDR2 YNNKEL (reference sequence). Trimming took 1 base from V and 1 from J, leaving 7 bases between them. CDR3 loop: CASSQVGENTEAFF. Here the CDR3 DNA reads TGTGCCAGCAGCCAAGTCGGGGAGAACACTGAAGCTTTCTTT.

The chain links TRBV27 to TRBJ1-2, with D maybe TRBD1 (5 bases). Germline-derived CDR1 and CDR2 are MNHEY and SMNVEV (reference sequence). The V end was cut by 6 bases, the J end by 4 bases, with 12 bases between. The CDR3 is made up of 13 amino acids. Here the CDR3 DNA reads TGTGCCAGCAGCATATTTAGGGGCTATGGCTACACCTTC. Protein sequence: CASSIFRGYGYTF.

The CDR3: CASSPGGSNGYTF. The CDR3 nucleotides are TGTGCCAGCTCACCGGGAGGGAGCAATGGCTACACCTTC. This chain links TRBV18 with TRBJ1-2; D gene unclear. This CDR3 is 13 amino acids long. CDR1 is KGHSH, CDR2 LQKENI, per germline. Deletions cut 3 bases from V and 6 bases from J, with 11 bases between. Using reference TRBV18 and TRBJ1-2 for the parts outside the CDR3, the full variable domain is NAGVMQNPRHLVRRRGQEARLRCSPMKGHSHVYWYRQLPEEGLKFMVYLQKENIIDESGMPKERFSAEFPKEGPSILRIQQVVRGDSAAYFCASSPGGSNGYTFGSGTRLTVV.

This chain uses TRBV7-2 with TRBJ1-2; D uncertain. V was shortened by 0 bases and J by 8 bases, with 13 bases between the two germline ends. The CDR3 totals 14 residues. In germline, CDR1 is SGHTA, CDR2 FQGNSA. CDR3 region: CASSLALEGSGYTF. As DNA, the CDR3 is TGTGCCAGCAGCTTAGCGCTAGAGGGTTCCGGCTACACCTTC.

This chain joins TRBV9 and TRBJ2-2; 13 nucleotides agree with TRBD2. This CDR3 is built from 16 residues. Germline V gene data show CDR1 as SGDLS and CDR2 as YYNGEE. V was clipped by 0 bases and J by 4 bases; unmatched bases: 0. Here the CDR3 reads CASSVGTSGGTGELFF. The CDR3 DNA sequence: TGTGCCAGCAGCGTAGGGACTAGCGGGGGCACCGGGGAGCTGTTTTTT.

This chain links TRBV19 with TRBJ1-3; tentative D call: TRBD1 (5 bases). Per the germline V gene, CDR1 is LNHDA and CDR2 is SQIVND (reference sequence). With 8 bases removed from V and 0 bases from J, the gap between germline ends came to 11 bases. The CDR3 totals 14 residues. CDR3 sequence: CASDTGFSGNTIYF. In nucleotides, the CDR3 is TGTGCCAGTGATACAGGATTCTCTGGAAACACCATATATTTT.

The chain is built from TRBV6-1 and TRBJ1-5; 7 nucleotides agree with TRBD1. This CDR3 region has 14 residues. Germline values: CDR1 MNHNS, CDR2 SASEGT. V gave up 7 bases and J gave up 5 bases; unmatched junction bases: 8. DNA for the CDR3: TGTGCCAGCACCCCTGGAGGGGGCGATCAGCCCCAGCATTTT. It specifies CASTPGGGDQPQHF.

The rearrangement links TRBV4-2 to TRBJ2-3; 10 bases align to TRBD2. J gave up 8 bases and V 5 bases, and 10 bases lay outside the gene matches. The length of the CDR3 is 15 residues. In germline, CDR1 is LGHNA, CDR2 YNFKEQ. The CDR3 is CASSKKTSGPGTQYF. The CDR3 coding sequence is TGTGCCAGCAGCAAAAAGACTAGCGGGCCAGGTACGCAGTATTTT.

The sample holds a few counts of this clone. The CDR3 region has the DNA TGTGCCAGCAGCAGACAGGGGGCCTCTAATGAAAAACTGTTTTTT. It codes for CASSRQGASNEKLFF. This chain joins TRBV7-9 and TRBJ1-4; TRBD1 matches at 10 bases. The CDR3 covers 15 residues. Unmatched junction bases numbered 3, after V lost 5 bases and J lost 3 bases. The germline V gene has CDR1 SEHNR and CDR2 FQNEAQ (reference sequence).

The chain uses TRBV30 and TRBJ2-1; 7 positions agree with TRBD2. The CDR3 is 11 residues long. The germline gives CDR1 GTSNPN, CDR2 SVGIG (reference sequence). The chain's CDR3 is CARLADNEQFF. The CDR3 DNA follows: TGTGCAAGACTAGCAGACAATGAGCAGTTCTTC.

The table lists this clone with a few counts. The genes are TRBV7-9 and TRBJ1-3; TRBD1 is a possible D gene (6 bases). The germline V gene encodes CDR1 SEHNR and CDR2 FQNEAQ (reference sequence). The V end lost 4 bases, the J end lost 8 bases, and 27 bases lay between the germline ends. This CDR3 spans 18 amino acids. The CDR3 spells CASSSGQRGMVGRYTIYF. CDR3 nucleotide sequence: TGTGCCAGCAGCTCCGGACAGCGAGGGATGGTCGGAAGATACACCATATATTTT.

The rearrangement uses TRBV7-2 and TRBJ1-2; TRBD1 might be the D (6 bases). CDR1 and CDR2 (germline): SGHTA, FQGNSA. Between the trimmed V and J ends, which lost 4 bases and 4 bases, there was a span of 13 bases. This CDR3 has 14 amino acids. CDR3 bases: TGTGCCAGCAGCTATGCCGGGACAACCTATGGCTACACCTTC. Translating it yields CASSYAGTTYGYTF.

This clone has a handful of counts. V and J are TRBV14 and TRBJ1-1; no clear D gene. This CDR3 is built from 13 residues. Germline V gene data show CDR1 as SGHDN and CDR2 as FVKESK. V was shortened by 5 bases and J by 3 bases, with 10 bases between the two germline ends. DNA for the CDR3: TGTGCCAGCAGCTACTCAATGGACACTGAAGCTTTCTTT. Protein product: CASSYSMDTEAFF.

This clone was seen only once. The CDR3 loop reads CALTSGQGGGEAFF. DNA for the CDR3: TGTGCCTTAACATCGGGACAGGGTGGCGGTGAAGCTTTCTTT. The chain couples TRBV30 to TRBJ1-1, with TRBD1 matching over 9 bases. Germline values: CDR1 GTSNPN, CDR2 SVGIG (reference sequence). The CDR3 sequence is 14 residues long. Unmatched junction bases numbered 13, after V lost 7 bases and J lost 7 bases.

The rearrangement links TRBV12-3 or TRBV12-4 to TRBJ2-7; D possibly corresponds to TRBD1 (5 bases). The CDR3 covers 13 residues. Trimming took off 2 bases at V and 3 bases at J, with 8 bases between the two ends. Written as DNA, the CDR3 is TGTGCCAGCAGTTTAAACAGGTTCTACGAGCAGTACTTC. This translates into CASSLNRFYEQYF.

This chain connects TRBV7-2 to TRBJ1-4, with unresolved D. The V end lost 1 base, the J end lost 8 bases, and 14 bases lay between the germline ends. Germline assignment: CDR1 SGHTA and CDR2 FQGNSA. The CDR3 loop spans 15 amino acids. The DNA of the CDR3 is TGTGCCAGCAGCTTAGGAGTGTCAGAGGAAGAAAAACTGTTTTTT. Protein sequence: CASSLGVSEEEKLFF.

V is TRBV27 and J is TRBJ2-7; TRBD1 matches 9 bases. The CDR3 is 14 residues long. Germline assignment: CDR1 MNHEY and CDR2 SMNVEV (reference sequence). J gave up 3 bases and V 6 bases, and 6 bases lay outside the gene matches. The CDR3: CASRSTGGFYEQYF. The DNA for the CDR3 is TGTGCCAGCAGGTCGACAGGGGGGTTCTACGAGCAGTACTTC.

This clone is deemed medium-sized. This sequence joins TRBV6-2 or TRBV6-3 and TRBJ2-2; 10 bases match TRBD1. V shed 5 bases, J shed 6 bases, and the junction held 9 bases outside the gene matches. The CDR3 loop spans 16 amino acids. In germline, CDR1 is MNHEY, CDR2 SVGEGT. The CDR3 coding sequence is TGTGCCAGCAGTCCCGGACAGGGGGGAGGCGCCGGGGAGCTGTTTTTT. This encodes CASSPGQGGGAGELFF.

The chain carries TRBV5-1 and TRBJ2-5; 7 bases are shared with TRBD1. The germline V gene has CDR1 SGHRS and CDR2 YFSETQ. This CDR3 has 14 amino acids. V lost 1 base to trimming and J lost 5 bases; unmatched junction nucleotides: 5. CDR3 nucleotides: TGCGCCAGCAGCTTGTGGGTCAGGGGGGAGACCCAGTACTTC. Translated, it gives CASSLWVRGETQYF.

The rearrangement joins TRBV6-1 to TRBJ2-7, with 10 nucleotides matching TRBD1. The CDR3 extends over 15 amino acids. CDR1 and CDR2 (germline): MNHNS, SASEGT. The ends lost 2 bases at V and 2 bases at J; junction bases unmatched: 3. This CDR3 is CASSEWGTGAYEQYF. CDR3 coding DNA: TGTGCCAGCAGTGAATGGGGGACAGGGGCCTACGAGCAGTACTTC.

CDR3 sequence reads: CASSSPGQAELYSNQPQHF. Here the CDR3 DNA reads TGTGCCAGCAGTTCCCCGGGACAGGCGGAACTATATAGCAATCAGCCCCAGCATTTT. The chain has TRBV6-2 or TRBV6-3 and TRBJ1-5, with TRBD1 matching over 8 bases. This CDR3 comprises 19 residues. V shed 4 bases and J 0 bases; nucleotides not matched to a gene: 14. The germline V gene encodes CDR1 MNHEY and CDR2 SVGEGT.

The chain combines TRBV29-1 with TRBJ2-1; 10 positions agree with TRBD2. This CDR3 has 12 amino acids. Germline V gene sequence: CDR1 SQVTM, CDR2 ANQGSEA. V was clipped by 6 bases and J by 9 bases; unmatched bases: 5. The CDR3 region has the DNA TGCAGCGTCACTAGCGGGGTGGGTGAGCAGTTCTTC. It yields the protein CSVTSGVGEQFF.

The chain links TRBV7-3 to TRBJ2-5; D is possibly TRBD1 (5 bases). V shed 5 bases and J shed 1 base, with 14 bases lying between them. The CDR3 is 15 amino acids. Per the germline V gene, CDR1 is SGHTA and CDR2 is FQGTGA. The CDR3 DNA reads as TGTGCCAGCAGCCTCCAGGGCGTGTCCCAAGAGACCCAGTACTTC. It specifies CASSLQGVSQETQYF.

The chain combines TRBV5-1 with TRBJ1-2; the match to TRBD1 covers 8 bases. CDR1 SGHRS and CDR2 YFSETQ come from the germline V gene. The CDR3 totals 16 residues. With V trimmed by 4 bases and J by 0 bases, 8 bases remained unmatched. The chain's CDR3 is CASSMGQDPSNYGYTF. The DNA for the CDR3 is TGCGCCAGCAGCATGGGACAGGACCCTTCTAACTATGGCTACACCTTC.

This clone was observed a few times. The CDR3 loop is CASRPSGVYNEQFF. CDR3 bases: TGTGCCAGCAGACCTAGCGGGGTATACAATGAGCAGTTCTTC. The chain links TRBV2 to TRBJ2-1, with 9 bases fitting TRBD2. The J segment lost 4 bases and the V segment lost 6 bases, leaving 4 bases of the junction unmatched. This CDR3 is 14 amino acids long. CDR1 and CDR2 (germline): SNHLY, FYNNEI.

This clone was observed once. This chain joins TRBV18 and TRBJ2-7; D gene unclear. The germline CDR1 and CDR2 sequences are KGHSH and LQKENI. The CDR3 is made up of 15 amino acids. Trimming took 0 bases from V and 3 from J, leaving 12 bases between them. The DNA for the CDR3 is TGTGCCAGCTCACCACCTATGTCTTGGCACTACGAGCAGTACTTC. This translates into CASSPPMSWHYEQYF.

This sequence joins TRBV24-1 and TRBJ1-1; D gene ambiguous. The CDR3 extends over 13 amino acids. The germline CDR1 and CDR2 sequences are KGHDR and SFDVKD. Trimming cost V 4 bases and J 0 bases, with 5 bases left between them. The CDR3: CATSDSVNTEAFF. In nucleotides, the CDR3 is TGTGCCACCAGTGACAGTGTGAACACTGAAGCTTTCTTT.

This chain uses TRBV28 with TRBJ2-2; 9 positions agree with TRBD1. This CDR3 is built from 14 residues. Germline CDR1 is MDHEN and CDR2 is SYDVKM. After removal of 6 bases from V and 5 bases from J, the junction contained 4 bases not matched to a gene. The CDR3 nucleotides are TGTGCCAGCAGCTGGGACAGGGTAACCGGGGAGCTGTTTTTT. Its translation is CASSWDRVTGELFF.

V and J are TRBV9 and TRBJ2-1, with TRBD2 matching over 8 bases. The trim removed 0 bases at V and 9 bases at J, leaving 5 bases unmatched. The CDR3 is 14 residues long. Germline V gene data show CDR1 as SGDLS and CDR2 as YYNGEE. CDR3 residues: CASSVAGGPSEQFF. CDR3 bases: TGTGCCAGCAGCGTAGCGGGAGGGCCATCTGAGCAGTTCTTC.